A single sample gave rise to the 27 T cell receptor beta chains below, sequenced in a study of blood T cell repertoires in COVID-19. TCRdb keeps only in-frame clones here, not all; method: immunoSEQ multiplex PCR. The data show some 170,000 clones, with roughly 87% seen just once and approximately 4.1% held by the top ten. The material sequenced was peripheral blood. These receptors were obtained from a woman aged 55-69 years who had recovered from COVID-19.

The gene calls are TRBV5-4 and TRBJ1-1; D is undetermined. The CDR3 covers 15 residues. Germline CDR1 is SGHNT and CDR2 is YYREEE (reference sequence). Trimming stripped 1 base from V and 5 bases from J, with 15 bases between. CDR3 amino acids: CASSLSRAGRTEAFF. CDR3 DNA sequence: TGTGCCAGCAGCTTGTCTCGCGCAGGTCGTACTGAAGCTTTCTTT.

This clone was recorded only once. This chain connects TRBV19 to TRBJ2-5, with D perhaps TRBD2 (6 bases). Trimming took off 9 bases at V and 0 bases at J, with 17 bases between the two ends. The CDR3 is 15 residues long. CDR1 is LNHDA, CDR2 SQIVND, per germline (reference sequence). The CDR3 DNA sequence: TGTGCCAGCCAGAGGGAACGGGGGAACCAAGAGACCCAGTACTTC. Translation: CASQRERGNQETQYF. Combining the CDR3 with reference TRBV19 and TRBJ2-5 gives the whole variable domain DGGITQSPKYLFRKEGQNVTLSCEQNLNHDAMYWYRQDPGQGLRLIYYSQIVNDFQKGDIAEGYSVSREKKESFPLTVTSAQKNPTAFYLCASQRERGNQETQYFGPGTRLLVL.

The CDR3 coding sequence is TGTGCCAGCAGGTCTCTGGGTCTAGCGGGGGGCACAGATACGCAGTATTTT. As protein: CASRSLGLAGGTDTQYF. The V gene is TRBV7-7, the J gene TRBJ2-3, with 10 bases that match TRBD2. V lost 6 bases to trimming and J lost 1 base; unmatched junction nucleotides: 10. CDR3 size: 17 residues. CDR1 and CDR2 from the germline V gene are SSHAT and FNYEAQ (reference sequence).

The chain recombines TRBV4-1 with TRBJ2-7; D remains ambiguous. CDR1 is MGHRA, CDR2 YSYEKL, per germline. V shed 0 bases and J shed 4 bases, with 10 bases lying between them. The CDR3 is 14 amino acids. The CDR3 reads CASSQDQFIYEQYF. The CDR3 region has the DNA TGCGCCAGCAGCCAAGATCAGTTTATTTACGAGCAGTACTTC.

The chain links TRBV12-3 or TRBV12-4 to TRBJ2-1; maybe TRBD2 (5 bases). The CDR3 is 13 amino acids. V dropped 0 bases and J dropped 8 bases, with 8 bases sitting between them. In DNA, the CDR3 is TGTGCCAGCAGTTTAGCCCTAGCTCATGAGCAGTTCTTC. This encodes CASSLALAHEQFF.

The chain links TRBV18 to TRBJ1-1; D uncertain. The CDR3 consists of 15 residues. Looked up from germline, CDR1 is KGHSH and CDR2 is LQKENI. With 3 bases removed from V and 0 bases from J, the gap between germline ends came to 11 bases. CDR3 coding DNA: TGTGCCAGCTCACCCACTCAGGTCCTGAACACTGAAGCTTTCTTT. Translating gives CASSPTQVLNTEAFF.

The chain has TRBV5-1 and TRBJ1-5, with TRBD1 identical over 7 bases. V gave up 5 bases and J gave up 7 bases; unmatched junction bases: 12. The CDR3 is 15 amino acids. CDR1 and CDR2 from the germline V gene are SGHRS and YFSETQ. The chain's CDR3 is CASRPGQGGNQPQHF. The CDR3 region has the DNA TGCGCCAGCAGGCCTGGGCAGGGGGGAAACCAGCCCCAGCATTTT.

The chain couples TRBV5-4 to TRBJ1-1; unclear D gene. Per germline, CDR1 SGHNT and CDR2 YYREEE (reference sequence). The CDR3 sequence is 16 residues long. V dropped 0 bases and J dropped 1 base, with 13 bases sitting between them. This chain's CDR3 is CASSLAGVMGNTEAFF. The CDR3 DNA reads as TGTGCCAGCAGCTTGGCCGGGGTTATGGGGAACACTGAAGCTTTCTTT.

The chain employs TRBV18 and TRBJ2-3, with TRBD1 identical over 7 bases. The V segment lost 0 bases and the J segment 6 bases; nucleotides outside the gene matches: 6. CDR3 length: 15 residues. Germline V gene lookup returns CDR1 KGHSH and CDR2 LQKENI. This chain's CDR3 is CASSPPTGRGDTQYF. DNA for the CDR3: TGTGCCAGCTCACCACCGACAGGGCGAGGGGATACGCAGTATTTT.

The gene calls are TRBV7-9 and TRBJ2-5; D may be TRBD2 (6 bases). The V end was cut by 6 bases, the J end by 5 bases, with 16 bases between. This CDR3 is 14 amino acids long. Germline CDR1 reads SEHNR; CDR2 reads FQNEAQ (reference sequence). CDR3 in amino acids: CASSANIGGETQYF. The CDR3 DNA is TGTGCCAGCAGTGCTAACATAGGAGGGGAGACCCAGTACTTC.

The chain is built from TRBV7-3 and TRBJ2-1; 10 positions agree with TRBD2. J gave up 4 bases and V 4 bases, and 1 base lay outside the gene matches. CDR3 length equals 14 residues. Germline V gene sequence: CDR1 SGHTA, CDR2 FQGTGA. Here the CDR3 reads CASSSSGGYNEQFF. CDR3 DNA sequence: TGTGCCAGCAGCTCTAGCGGGGGATACAATGAGCAGTTCTTC. Looking up the rest from reference TRBV7-3 and TRBJ2-1 gives the full variable domain: GAGVSQTPSNKVTEKGKYVELRCDPISGHTALYWYRQSLGQGPEFLIYFQGTGAADDSGLPNDRFFAVRPEGSVSTLKIQRTERGDSAVYLCASSSSGGYNEQFFGPGTRLTVL.

The chain uses TRBV24-1 and TRBJ2-7, with 8 positions matching TRBD1. V shed 2 bases, J shed 5 bases, and the junction held 16 bases outside the gene matches. Germline CDR1 is KGHDR and CDR2 is SFDVKD. CDR3 size: 18 residues. This CDR3 reads CATSDSATPGGAYDEQYF. CDR3 sequence (DNA): TGTGCCACCAGTGATTCAGCGACCCCAGGGGGCGCGTATGACGAGCAGTACTTC.

CDR3 DNA: TGTGCCAGCAGTTTTACTGGCGGGAATTCACCCCTCCACTTT. It is translated as CASSFTGGNSPLHF. The chain couples TRBV27 to TRBJ1-6; no clear D. CDR1 MNHEY and CDR2 SMNVEV come from the germline V gene (reference sequence). The CDR3 runs to 14 residues. With 3 bases removed from V and 7 bases from J, the gap between germline ends came to 10 bases.

The V and J genes are TRBV5-1 and TRBJ1-6, with 11 bases identical to TRBD1. The CDR3 has 15 residues. The germline CDR1 and CDR2 sequences are SGHRS and YFSETQ. The V segment lost 4 bases and the J segment 9 bases; nucleotides outside the gene matches: 6. As DNA, the CDR3 is TGCGCCAGCAGCGAGGGACAGGGGGTAGGTTCACCCCTCCACTTT. Its translation is CASSEGQGVGSPLHF. The full variable domain, with the rest looked up from reference TRBV5-1 and TRBJ1-6, is KAGVTQTPRYLIKTRGQQVTLSCSPISGHRSVSWYQQTPGQGLQFLFEYFSETQRNKGNFPGRFSGRQFSNSRSEMNVSTLELGDSALYLCASSEGQGVGSPLHFGNGTRLTVT.

The V gene is TRBV11-2, the J gene TRBJ2-7, with D possibly matching TRBD2 (5 bases). The CDR3 sequence is 15 residues long. Trimming left V 4 bases short and J 1 base short, with 14 bases between. The germline V gene has CDR1 SGHAT and CDR2 FQNNGV. Written as DNA, the CDR3 is TGTGCCAGCAGCTCCGGTGTGTCGGGGTCCTACGAGCAGTACTTC. This translates into CASSSGVSGSYEQYF.

The chain couples TRBV2 to TRBJ1-2, with D unclear. The germline V gene encodes CDR1 SNHLY and CDR2 FYNNEI. The CDR3 totals 14 residues. V lost 4 bases to trimming and J lost 7 bases, with 16 bases between them. This CDR3 is CASSARGIVPGYTF. Here the CDR3 DNA reads TGTGCCAGCAGTGCTCGGGGTATTGTGCCTGGCTACACCTTC.

The chain joins TRBV9 to TRBJ1-3; 10 nucleotides agree with TRBD1. CDR3 length equals 16 residues. Germline V CDR1 and CDR2: SGDLS, YYNGEE. Unmatched junction bases numbered 7, after V lost 3 bases and J lost 4 bases. The CDR3 DNA is TGTGCCAGCAGCGAAGGACAGGGGGTCGACGGAAACACCATATATTTT. Translation gives CASSEGQGVDGNTIYF.

This chain joins TRBV3-1 (or the pseudogene TRBV3-2) and TRBJ1-4, with D perhaps TRBD1 (5 bases). Trimming shortened V by 4 bases and J by 2 bases, and 14 bases separated the two germline ends. Germline CDR1 reads LGHDT; CDR2 reads YNNKEL (reference sequence). The CDR3 is 16 residues long. The CDR3 spells CASSLALTETNEKLFF. Here the CDR3 DNA reads TGTGCCAGCAGCCTGGCTTTGACAGAGACTAATGAAAAACTGTTTTTT.

A remark on this clone: The same CDR3 arises from other DNA sequences in this sample as well. The gene calls are TRBV12-3 or TRBV12-4 and TRBJ1-1; tentatively, D is TRBD1 (6 bases). CDR3 length: 13 amino acids. Between the trimmed V and J ends, which lost 5 bases and 5 bases, there was a span of 12 bases. CDR3 residues: CASSTDRGTEAFF. The CDR3 DNA is TGTGCCAGCAGTACGGACAGAGGGACTGAAGCTTTCTTT.

This chain uses TRBV28 with TRBJ1-1; 11 bases map to TRBD1. Germline CDR1 is MDHEN and CDR2 is SYDVKM. V dropped 6 bases and J dropped 4; count of bases not matched to a gene: 7. The CDR3 extends over 15 amino acids. CDR3 in amino acids: CASSNKDRGPTEAFF. The CDR3 nucleotides read TGTGCCAGCAGCAACAAGGACAGGGGGCCCACTGAAGCTTTCTTT.

The chain combines TRBV27 with TRBJ1-6; 8 nucleotides align to TRBD1. The CDR3 covers 16 residues. Looked up from germline, CDR1 is MNHEY and CDR2 is SMNVEV (reference sequence). J gave up 8 bases and V 5 bases, and 11 bases lay outside the gene matches. The CDR3 protein is CASSHLLDRGDSPLHF. CDR3 DNA: TGTGCCAGCAGTCACTTACTAGACAGGGGAGATTCACCCCTCCACTTT.

This clone came up once. A junction end diverges from the germline sequence, so it may reflect a read error. The rearrangement links TRBV3-1 (or the pseudogene TRBV3-2) to TRBJ2-5; no clear D. Germline CDR1 LGHDT, CDR2 YNNKEL (reference sequence). This CDR3 is built from 12 residues. The CDR3 is CASSQDELYLDF. In nucleotides, the CDR3 is TGTGCCAGCAGCCAAGATGAACTGTATTTGGACTTC.

This rearrangement joins TRBV7-6 to TRBJ2-3; 9 nucleotides line up with TRBD2. The V gene end was trimmed by 1 base and the J gene end by 4 bases; junction bases not matched to a gene: 6. The CDR3 has 16 amino acids. Germline values: CDR1 SGHVS, CDR2 FNYEAQ. The CDR3 is CASSLGRGGLADTQYF. The CDR3 DNA sequence: TGTGCCAGCAGCTTAGGGCGGGGGGGATTAGCAGATACGCAGTATTTT.

This clone showed up just once. The rearrangement uses TRBV6-5 and TRBJ1-5, with D unclear. Trimming stripped 6 bases from V and 0 bases from J, with 6 bases between. Germline assignment: CDR1 MNHEY and CDR2 SVGAGI. This CDR3 contains 13 residues. CDR3 bases: TGTGCCAGCAGGACACCTAGCAATCAGCCCCAGCATTTT. Protein: CASRTPSNQPQHF.

This clone appeared a single time. The genes are TRBV6-4 and TRBJ1-2; weak D call: TRBD1 (6 bases). The V gene's germline CDR1 is MRHNA and CDR2 SNTAGT. Trimming shortened V by 6 bases and J by 0 bases, and 14 bases separated the two germline ends. The CDR3 has 15 residues. CDR3 nucleotide sequence: TGTGCCAGCAGATATCAGGGGACGCCTAACTATGGCTACACCTTC. Translation gives CASRYQGTPNYGYTF.

The rearrangement links TRBV20-1 to TRBJ2-5, with 13 bases lining up with TRBD2. V was pared by 3 bases and J by 3 bases, with 4 bases of the junction left unmatched. This CDR3 is built from 15 residues. Germline lookup yields CDR1 DFQATT and CDR2 SNEGSKA (reference sequence). The CDR3, as DNA: TGCAGTGCTAGTAAACTAGCGGGGGGGGAAGAGACCCAGTACTTC. Its protein is CSASKLAGGEETQYF.

This clone was observed once. The chain uses TRBV7-9 and TRBJ2-3; the D gene is possibly TRBD2 (5 bases). The CDR3 runs 15 residues. Germline V CDR1 and CDR2: SEHNR, FQNEAQ (reference sequence). V was cut by 7 bases and J by 2 bases, with 16 bases left in between. CDR3 sequence: CASIGAVGLTDTQYF. The CDR3 DNA follows: TGTGCCAGCATAGGTGCAGTTGGACTCACAGATACGCAGTATTTT.